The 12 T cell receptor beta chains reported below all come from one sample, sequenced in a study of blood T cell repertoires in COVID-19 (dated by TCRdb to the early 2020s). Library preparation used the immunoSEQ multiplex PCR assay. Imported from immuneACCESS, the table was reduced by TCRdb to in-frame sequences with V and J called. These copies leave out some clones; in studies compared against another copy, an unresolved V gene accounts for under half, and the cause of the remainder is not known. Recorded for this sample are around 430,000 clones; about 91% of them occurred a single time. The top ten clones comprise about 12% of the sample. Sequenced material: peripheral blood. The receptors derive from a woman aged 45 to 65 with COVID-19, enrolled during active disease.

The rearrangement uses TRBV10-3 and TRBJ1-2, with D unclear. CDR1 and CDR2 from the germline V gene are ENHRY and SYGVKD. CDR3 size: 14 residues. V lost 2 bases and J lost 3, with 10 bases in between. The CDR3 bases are TGTGCCATCAGTGAGAATTACGGGGACTATGGCTACACCTTC. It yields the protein CAISENYGDYGYTF.

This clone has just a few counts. The CDR3 DNA follows: TGTGCCAGCACTAAAGGACCAGGGCTGAACACCGGGGAGCTGTTTTTT. Its translation is CASTKGPGLNTGELFF. The rearrangement uses TRBV7-3 and TRBJ2-2; D possibly corresponds to TRBD1 (5 bases). The V and J ends lost 7 bases and 1 base respectively, with 16 bases between them. The CDR3 runs 16 residues. Germline lookup yields CDR1 SGHTA and CDR2 FQGTGA.

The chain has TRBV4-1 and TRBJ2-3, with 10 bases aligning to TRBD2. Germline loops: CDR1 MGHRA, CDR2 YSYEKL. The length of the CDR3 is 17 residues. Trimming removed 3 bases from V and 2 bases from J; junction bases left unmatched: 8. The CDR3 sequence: CASSQIAGGPHTDTQYF. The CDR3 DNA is TGCGCCAGCAGCCAGATAGCGGGGGGCCCTCACACAGATACGCAGTATTTT.

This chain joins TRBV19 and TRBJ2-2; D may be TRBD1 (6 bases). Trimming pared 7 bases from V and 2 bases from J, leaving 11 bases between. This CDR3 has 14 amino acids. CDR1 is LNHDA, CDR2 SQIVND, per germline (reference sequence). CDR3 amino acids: CASKPGDNTGELFF. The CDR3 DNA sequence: TGTGCCAGTAAGCCAGGGGATAACACCGGGGAGCTGTTTTTT.

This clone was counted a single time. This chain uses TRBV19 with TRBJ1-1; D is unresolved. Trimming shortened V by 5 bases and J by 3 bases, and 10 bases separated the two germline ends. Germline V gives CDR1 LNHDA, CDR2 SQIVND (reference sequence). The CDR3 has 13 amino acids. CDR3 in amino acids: CASSADTDTEAFF. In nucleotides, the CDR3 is TGTGCCAGTAGTGCCGACACGGACACTGAAGCTTTCTTT. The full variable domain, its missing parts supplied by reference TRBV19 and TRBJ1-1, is DGGITQSPKYLFRKEGQNVTLSCEQNLNHDAMYWYRQDPGQGLRLIYYSQIVNDFQKGDIAEGYSVSREKKESFPLTVTSAQKNPTAFYLCASSADTDTEAFFGQGTRLTVV.

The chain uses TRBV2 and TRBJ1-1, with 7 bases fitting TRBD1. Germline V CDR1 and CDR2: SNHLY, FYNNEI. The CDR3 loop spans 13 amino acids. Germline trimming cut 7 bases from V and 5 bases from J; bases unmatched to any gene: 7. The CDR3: CASNRQGPTEAFF. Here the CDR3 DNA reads TGTGCCAGCAACCGACAGGGTCCGACTGAAGCTTTCTTT.

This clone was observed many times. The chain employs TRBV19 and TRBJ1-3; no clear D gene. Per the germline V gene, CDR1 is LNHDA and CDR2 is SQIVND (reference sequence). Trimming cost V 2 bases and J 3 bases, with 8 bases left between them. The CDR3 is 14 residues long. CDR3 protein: CASSITLFGNTIYF. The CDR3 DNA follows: TGTGCCAGTAGTATAACTCTTTTTGGAAACACCATATATTTT.

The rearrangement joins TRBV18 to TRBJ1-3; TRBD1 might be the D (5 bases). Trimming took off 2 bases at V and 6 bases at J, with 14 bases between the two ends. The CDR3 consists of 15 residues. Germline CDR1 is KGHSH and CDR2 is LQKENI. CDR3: CASSPSPTGANTIYF. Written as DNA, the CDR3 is TGTGCCAGCTCACCAAGCCCTACAGGTGCAAACACCATATATTTT.

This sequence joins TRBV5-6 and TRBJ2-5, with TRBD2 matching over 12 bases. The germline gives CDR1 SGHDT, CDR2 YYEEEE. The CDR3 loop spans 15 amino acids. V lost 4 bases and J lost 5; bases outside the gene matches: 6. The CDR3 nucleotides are TGTGCCAGCAGCGCATGGACTAGCGGGGACGAGACCCAGTACTTC. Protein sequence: CASSAWTSGDETQYF.

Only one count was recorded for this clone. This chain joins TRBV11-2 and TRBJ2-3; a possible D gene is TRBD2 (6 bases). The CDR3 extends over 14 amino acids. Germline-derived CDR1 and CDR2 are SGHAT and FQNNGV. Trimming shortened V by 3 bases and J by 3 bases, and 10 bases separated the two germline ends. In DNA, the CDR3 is TGTGCCAGCAGCTTGGGGGGTACGACAGATACGCAGTATTTT. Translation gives CASSLGGTTDTQYF.

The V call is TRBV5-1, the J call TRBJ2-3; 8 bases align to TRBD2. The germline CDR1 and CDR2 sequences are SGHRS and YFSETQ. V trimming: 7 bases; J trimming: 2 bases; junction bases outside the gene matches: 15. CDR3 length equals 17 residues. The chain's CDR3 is CASCLSGLAGNTDTQYF. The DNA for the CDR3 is TGCGCCAGCTGCCTATCGGGGCTAGCGGGCAACACAGATACGCAGTATTTT.

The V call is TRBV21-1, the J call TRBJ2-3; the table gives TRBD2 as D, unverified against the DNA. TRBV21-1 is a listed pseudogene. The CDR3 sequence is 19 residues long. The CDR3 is CASSKRLGASGANTDTQYF. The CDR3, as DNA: TGTGCCAGCAGCAAACGGCTGGGGGCTAGCGGGGCCAACACAGATACGCAGTATTTT.